This passage covers 18 T cell receptor beta chains from one sample sequenced in a study of T-cell reconstitution after alpha-beta-depleted transplantation in children. During its preparation, the TCRbeta library received unique molecular identifiers. TCRdb re-analysed the PCR reads in MiXCR, keeping a single row per CDR3 protein. Of around 410,000 distinct CDR3 sequences in the sample, about a tenth are singletons; the top ten hold roughly 6%. The specimen was PBMCs from the stem cell graft donor, collected from the stem cell graft. The receptors were sampled from a human donor who donated a stem cell graft to a child with acute myeloid leukemia.

Remarks on this clonotype: At one end the junction does not follow the germline gene, possibly because of a read error. The chain joins TRBV3-1 to TRBJ1-6; 11 bases agree with TRBD1. The germline V gene encodes CDR1 LGHDT and CDR2 YNNKEL (reference sequence). The CDR3 extends over 15 amino acids. CDR3: CACSHRGQGDSPLHF. Here the CDR3 DNA reads TGTGCCTGCAGCCATCGGGGACAGGGGGACTCACCCCTCCACTTT.

This clonotype was picked up many times. V is TRBV9 and J is TRBJ2-3; TRBD2 matches at 13 bases. Per germline, CDR1 SGDLS and CDR2 YYNGEE. V shed 4 bases and J 1 base; nucleotides not matched to a gene: 3. The CDR3 has 16 amino acids. The CDR3 nucleotides are TGTGCCAGCAGCACTGGGACTAGCGGGGGCACAGATACGCAGTATTTT. Encoded protein: CASSTGTSGGTDTQYF.

The chain uses TRBV5-4 and TRBJ2-7; TRBD1 is a possible D gene (6 bases). The ends were cut back, 1 base at V and 1 base at J, with 9 bases in the middle. Germline V gives CDR1 SGHNT, CDR2 YYREEE (reference sequence). The CDR3 is 14 amino acids. The CDR3 loop is CASSLLDRSYEQYF. DNA for the CDR3: TGTGCCAGCAGCTTGCTGGACAGATCCTACGAGCAGTACTTC.

The chain carries TRBV3-1 and TRBJ1-2; a weak D match, TRBD1 (6 bases). The V and J ends lost 0 bases and 8 bases respectively, with 16 bases between them. The CDR3 is 15 amino acids. The V gene's germline CDR1 is LGHDT and CDR2 YNNKEL (reference sequence). This CDR3 reads CASSQDLGTTRGYTF. CDR3 nucleotides: TGTGCCAGCAGCCAAGATCTGGGGACAACGAGGGGCTACACCTTC.

This clonotype was picked up a small number of times. The chain employs TRBV11-2 and TRBJ2-7; D is perhaps TRBD1 (6 bases). In germline, CDR1 is SGHAT, CDR2 FQNNGV. V was trimmed by 5 bases and J by 0 bases, leaving 8 bases between them. The CDR3 totals 13 residues. The CDR3 DNA follows: TGTGCCAGCAGCGGGGGCAGCTCCTACGAGCAGTACGTC. Protein: CASSGGSSYEQYV.

In this sample, this clonotype turned up many times. The chain is built from TRBV24-1 and TRBJ2-1; 10 bases fit TRBD2. The CDR3 has 17 residues. Germline values: CDR1 KGHDR, CDR2 SFDVKD. The J segment lost 2 bases and the V segment lost 4 bases, leaving 7 bases of the junction unmatched. The CDR3 nucleotides are TGTGCCACCAGTGAGTCCTCTAGCGGGGGCCCCTACAATGAGCAGTTCTTC. This translates into CATSESSSGGPYNEQFF.

A few counts support this clonotype. The chain recombines TRBV29-1 with TRBJ1-2; D is possibly TRBD1 (5 bases). The germline V gene encodes CDR1 SQVTM and CDR2 ANQGSEA. CDR3 length: 14 residues. Trimming shortened V by 3 bases and J by 8 bases, and 19 bases separated the two germline ends. Here the CDR3 reads CSVDSQGLSGGYTF. The DNA for the CDR3 is TGCAGCGTTGATTCGCAGGGTTTGTCGGGGGGCTACACCTTC.

The V call is TRBV5-1, the J call TRBJ2-3, with 8 bases lining up with TRBD1. The CDR3 runs to 16 residues. V gave up 0 bases and J gave up 2 bases; unmatched junction bases: 5. The germline V gene encodes CDR1 SGHRS and CDR2 YFSETQ. CDR3: CASSLGGQVLTDTQYF. In DNA, the CDR3 is TGCGCCAGCAGCTTGGGGGGACAGGTTCTCACAGATACGCAGTATTTT.

Ten or more counts support this clonotype. The CDR3 DNA is TGTGCCAGCAGCTTCCAAGGAAGCTCCTACAATGAGCAGTTCTTC. This sequence encodes CASSFQGSSYNEQFF. The J gene is TRBJ2-1, the V gene TRBV7-3; D remains ambiguous. Trimming stripped 3 bases from V and 0 bases from J, with 9 bases between. CDR1 SGHTA and CDR2 FQGTGA come from the germline V gene. The CDR3 length is 15 residues.

On this clonotype: This sequence may be a read error, since a much larger clone differs from it by one base. CDR3 nucleotide sequence: TGTGCCATCGCGGGAGGGTCAGGAGCCTACAATGAGCAGTCCTTC. Amino acid sequence: CAIAGGSGAYNEQSF. The V call is TRBV10-3, the J call TRBJ2-1; 9 bases agree with TRBD2. This CDR3 comprises 15 residues. The germline V gene has CDR1 ENHRY and CDR2 SYGVKD.

This clonotype occurred many times. V gene TRBV25-1 combines with J gene TRBJ2-1; 10 bases line up with TRBD1. The V gene's germline CDR1 is MGHDK and CDR2 SYGVNS. This CDR3 contains 15 residues. Trimming removed 5 bases from V and 2 bases from J; junction bases left unmatched: 3. The CDR3 here is CASSPGTGAYNEQFF. As DNA, the CDR3 is TGTGCCAGCAGTCCCGGGACAGGGGCCTACAATGAGCAGTTCTTC.

This clonotype showed up just a few times. This sequence joins TRBV10-3 and TRBJ2-7, with 9 bases fitting TRBD1. Germline V CDR1 and CDR2: ENHRY, SYGVKD. The CDR3 has 13 amino acids. V lost 4 bases and J lost 2; bases outside the gene matches: 0. The CDR3 sequence is CAISGQGAYEQYF. Written as DNA, the CDR3 is TGTGCCATCAGTGGACAGGGGGCCTACGAGCAGTACTTC.

At least ten counts were recorded for this clonotype. The chain links TRBV20-1 to TRBJ1-5; D may be TRBD1 (5 bases). The V end lost 4 bases, the J end lost 1 base, and 11 bases lay between the germline ends. The germline V gene has CDR1 DFQATT and CDR2 SNEGSKA (reference sequence). The CDR3 runs to 14 residues. CDR3 nucleotides: TGCAGTGCTACAGGAGAGGGGAGCAATCAGCCCCAGCATTTT. Its translation is CSATGEGSNQPQHF.

This clonotype has a handful of counts. The chain employs TRBV20-1 and TRBJ2-1; D is ambiguous. In germline, CDR1 is DFQATT, CDR2 SNEGSKA (reference sequence). The CDR3 totals 13 residues. Trimming removed 2 bases from V and 4 bases from J, with 9 bases in between. The CDR3 here is CSARSFRYNEQFF. DNA of the CDR3: TGCAGTGCTAGATCTTTCAGATACAATGAGCAGTTCTTC.

This clonotype showed up many times. This chain links TRBV24-1 with TRBJ2-1; D is unresolved. V was cut by 9 bases and J by 5 bases, with 7 bases left in between. The germline gives CDR1 KGHDR, CDR2 SFDVKD. This CDR3 region has 11 residues. CDR3 DNA sequence: TGTGCCACCCAACAGAACAATGAGCAGTTCTTC. Amino acids: CATQQNNEQFF.

Only a few counts were recorded for this clonotype. The rearrangement joins TRBV5-1 to TRBJ2-7; tentatively, D is TRBD2 (6 bases). Germline V gives CDR1 SGHRS, CDR2 YFSETQ. The CDR3 loop spans 13 amino acids. V gave up 3 bases and J gave up 4 bases, with 11 bases separating them. For the CDR3, the DNA is TGCGCCAGCAGCTCGGCGGGGAGGTACGAGCAGTACTTC. It yields the protein CASSSAGRYEQYF.

This clonotype was recorded a few times. The chain links TRBV7-2 to TRBJ2-3; TRBD2 agrees at 13 bases. The germline V gene encodes CDR1 SGHTA and CDR2 FQGNSA. The CDR3 consists of 19 residues. The V and J ends lost 0 bases and 0 bases, in that order; junction bases with no gene match: 6. For the CDR3, the DNA is TGTGCCAGCAGCTTAGCTATGGGACTAGCGGGACCAAGCACAGATACGCAGTATTTT. This sequence encodes CASSLAMGLAGPSTDTQYF.

This chain links TRBV4-1 with TRBJ1-6; no definite D call. The germline V gene encodes CDR1 MGHRA and CDR2 YSYEKL. Trimming pared 1 base from V and 11 bases from J, leaving 9 bases between. This CDR3 region has 13 residues. The DNA for the CDR3 is TGCGCCAGCAGCCAAGTCCTTGGGGCACCCCTCCACTTT. Its protein product is CASSQVLGAPLHF.